What follows describes a single T cell receptor beta chain. Its antigen is still unknown. This sample is drawn from a study of T cell responses to AZD1222 COVID-19 vaccine. The wider study: Samples with a second dose at about 4 or about 12 weeks were pooled together.

Study results and limitations: It was only a handful of AZD1222 recipients who were seropositive at baseline. Spike regions recognized by vaccine-associated CD4 TCRs spanned the protein, led by 160-218 and 743-854. Donors were chiefly white British, with a greater number of females, and clonal diversity was perhaps underestimated.

The V gene's germline CDR1 is LGHNT and CDR2 FRNRAP. V lost 6 bases and J lost 2, with 12 bases in between. This CDR3 region has 14 residues. Method: immunoSEQ multiplex PCR; TCRdb's copy keeps in-frame clones and lacks some. Of about 97,000 clones in the sample, 80% to 90% were seen once. This clonotype originated in an adult in good health. V is TRBV12-5 and J is TRBJ2-3; tentatively, D is TRBD2 (5 bases). Source: peripheral blood, taken on day 0 of AZD1222 vaccination. In DNA, the CDR3 is TGTGCTAGTGGCCTAGGACTGTCCACAGATACGCAGTATTTT. This encodes CASGLGLSTDTQYF.